What follows are 30 T cell receptor beta chains derived from one specimen sequenced in a study of T cells in Graves' hyperthyroidism and ophthalmopathy. Amplification of TCR beta CDR3 regions was performed using RNA transcripts as template. The HTBI primer set served for first-round RT-PCR of the TCR CDR3. TCRdb itself ran the multiplex PCR reads through MiXCR, one entry per CDR3 protein. Among over 250,000 distinct CDR3 sequences listed, 25% to 30% were seen once. The specimen was blood. These receptors all stem from a man in his forties with Graves' hyperthyroidism that later progressed to Graves' ophthalmopathy.

This clonotype was recorded at least ten times. This chain connects TRBV5-1 to TRBJ2-5; weak D call: TRBD1 (6 bases). This CDR3 region has 15 residues. Trimming removed 4 bases at V and 1 base at J, with 14 bases between. CDR1 is SGHRS and CDR2 is YFSETQ in the germline V gene. In nucleotides, the CDR3 is TGCGCCAGCAGCAGACTGGACAGCACCCAAGAGACCCAGTACTTC. It encodes CASSRLDSTQETQYF. The entire variable domain, with the rest obtained from reference TRBV5-1 and TRBJ2-5, is as follows: KAGVTQTPRYLIKTRGQQVTLSCSPISGHRSVSWYQQTPGQGLQFLFEYFSETQRNKGNFPGRFSGRQFSNSRSEMNVSTLELGDSALYLCASSRLDSTQETQYFGPGTRLLVL.

The chain recombines TRBV12-3 or TRBV12-4 with TRBJ1-3; 9 nucleotides agree with TRBD1. The CDR3 contains 14 residues. Germline trimming cut 7 bases from V and 9 bases from J; bases unmatched to any gene: 10. The CDR3 region has the DNA TGTGCCAGCACCCACCGGACAGGGGCATTCACCATATATTTT. It translates to CASTHRTGAFTIYF.

In this sample, this clonotype turned up many times. The chain has TRBV6-1 and TRBJ2-2, with TRBD1 as a possible D gene (6 bases). CDR1 MNHNS and CDR2 SASEGT come from the germline V gene. Trimming removed 6 bases at V and 6 bases at J, with 14 bases between. The CDR3 consists of 14 residues. The CDR3: CASRDPGVAGELFF. In DNA form, the CDR3 reads TGTGCCAGCAGAGACCCAGGGGTGGCCGGGGAGCTGTTTTTT.

This rearrangement joins TRBV20-1 to TRBJ2-5; D ambiguous. CDR1 is DFQATT, CDR2 SNEGSKA, per germline (reference sequence). The V end was cut by 5 bases, the J end by 1 base, with 11 bases between. The CDR3 length is 13 residues. The CDR3 is CSAGNTVQETQYF. The CDR3 DNA sequence: TGCAGTGCTGGAAACACGGTCCAAGAGACCCAGTACTTC.

This clonotype was found many times. This sequence may be a read error, since a much larger clone differs from it by one base. The chain links TRBV7-9 to TRBJ2-7; 7 bases are a match to TRBD1. With V trimmed by 5 bases and J by 1 base, 5 bases remained unmatched. The CDR3 has 14 amino acids. Germline lookup yields CDR1 SEHNR and CDR2 FQNEAQ (reference sequence). CDR3 residues: CASSPDRTSYEQYF. In DNA, the CDR3 is TGTGCCAGCAGCCCGGACAGGACGTCCTACGAGCAGTACTTC.

For the CDR3, the DNA is TGTGCCAGCAGCCCGGACGGAGTCTTGGGCACTGAAGCTTTCTTT. It codes for CASSPDGVLGTEAFF. V usage is TRBV12-3 or TRBV12-4 and J usage is TRBJ1-1; unclear D gene. V lost 6 bases and J lost 4, with 18 bases in between. There are 15 residues in the CDR3.

This clonotype showed up many times. The rearrangement links TRBV20-1 to TRBJ2-4; D is undetermined. V dropped 6 bases and J dropped 0 bases, with 9 bases sitting between them. CDR1 and CDR2 from the germline V gene are DFQATT and SNEGSKA (reference sequence). This CDR3 has 13 residues. CDR3 region: CSALNLAKNIQYF. The CDR3 DNA reads as TGCAGTGCCTTAAACCTAGCCAAAAACATTCAGTACTTC.

There are many counts of this clonotype. The V gene is TRBV5-1, the J gene TRBJ2-2; D is possibly TRBD1 (5 bases). There are 15 residues in the CDR3. The V end was cut by 0 bases, the J end by 7 bases, with 13 bases between. Germline V gene data show CDR1 as SGHRS and CDR2 as YFSETQ. The CDR3 here is CASSLDWTQHGELFF. The CDR3, as DNA: TGCGCCAGCAGCTTGGACTGGACACAGCACGGGGAGCTGTTTTTT. Based on the CDR3 plus reference TRBV5-1 and TRBJ2-2, the full variable domain is KAGVTQTPRYLIKTRGQQVTLSCSPISGHRSVSWYQQTPGQGLQFLFEYFSETQRNKGNFPGRFSGRQFSNSRSEMNVSTLELGDSALYLCASSLDWTQHGELFFGEGSRLTVL.

J is TRBJ1-2 and V is TRBV6-1; D not certain. Trimming stripped 6 bases from V and 12 bases from J, with 14 bases between. The CDR3 extends over 11 amino acids. Germline V gene lookup returns CDR1 MNHNS and CDR2 SASEGT. The chain's CDR3 is CASRTFWMHTF. The CDR3 DNA is TGTGCCAGCAGAACCTTCTGGATGCACACCTTC.

This clonotype has a count of ten or more. The rearrangement links TRBV19 to TRBJ1-1, with D hard to call. The CDR3 extends over 15 amino acids. V dropped 1 base and J dropped 0 bases, with 9 bases sitting between them. CDR1 and CDR2 from the germline V gene are LNHDA and SQIVND (reference sequence). Written as DNA, the CDR3 is TGTGCCAGTAGTATAGCTCCCCTCATGAACACTGAAGCTTTCTTT. Protein sequence: CASSIAPLMNTEAFF.

This clonotype was seen many times. An end of the junction does not agree with germline; a read error may underlie this. This chain connects TRBV6-1 to TRBJ1-1; 10 bases line up with TRBD1. This CDR3 has 15 residues. Germline assignment: CDR1 MNHNS and CDR2 SASEGT. CDR3 in DNA: TGTGCCAGCAGAGAAGTTGGACAGGGGGGGACTGAAGCTTTCTTT. It encodes CASREVGQGGTEAFF.

This clonotype was seen ten or more times. The rearrangement links TRBV28 to TRBJ2-5; no clear D. CDR3 length: 16 amino acids. V gave up 5 bases and J gave up 5 bases, with 21 bases separating them. Germline CDR1 is MDHEN and CDR2 is SYDVKM. In DNA, the CDR3 is TGTGCCAGCAGTGGTGGTGGATTGCCCCCCATGGAGACCCAGTACTTC. Translating gives CASSGGGLPPMETQYF.

This clonotype was found many times. This CDR3 reads CASSYRGEKETQYF. In DNA form, the CDR3 reads TGTGCCAGCAGCTACAGGGGGGAGAAAGAGACCCAGTACTTC. The chain carries TRBV7-6 and TRBJ2-5, with 8 bases matching TRBD1. Germline assignment: CDR1 SGHVS and CDR2 FNYEAQ. The CDR3 covers 14 residues. V trimming: 4 bases; J trimming: 3 bases; junction bases outside the gene matches: 4.

This clonotype was seen many times. This rearrangement joins TRBV12-3 or TRBV12-4 to TRBJ2-2; TRBD2 matches at 11 bases. Trimming at V came to 6 bases and at J to 4 bases, leaving 4 bases not matched to a gene. This CDR3 is built from 15 residues. CDR3 DNA: TGTGCCAGCAGAACTAGCGGGAGAGCCACCGGGGAGCTGTTTTTT. Protein product: CASRTSGRATGELFF.

The V and J genes are TRBV6-1 and TRBJ1-6; D is possibly TRBD1 (6 bases). The CDR3 has 17 residues. The V end was cut by 6 bases, the J end by 3 bases, with 18 bases between. Per germline, CDR1 MNHNS and CDR2 SASEGT. The CDR3 region is CASSRDIQVYYNSPLHF. CDR3 in DNA: TGTGCCAGCAGCCGGGACATACAGGTTTACTATAATTCACCCCTCCACTTT.

This clonotype was seen repeatedly, ten times or more. The chain's CDR3 is CASRQTSGTYEQYF. CDR3 DNA sequence: TGTGCCAGCAGACAAACTAGCGGAACCTACGAGCAGTACTTC. The rearrangement uses TRBV9 and TRBJ2-7; TRBD2 agrees at 8 bases. With 5 bases clipped from V and 2 bases from J, the junction kept 6 bases outside the gene matches. This CDR3 has 14 amino acids. The germline gives CDR1 SGDLS, CDR2 YYNGEE.

This clonotype was observed many times. The chain couples TRBV20-1 to TRBJ1-2; D gene ambiguous. CDR3 length: 12 amino acids. Trimming removed 0 bases at V and 5 bases at J, with 7 bases between. Germline CDR1 reads DFQATT; CDR2 reads SNEGSKA (reference sequence). DNA for the CDR3: TGCAGTGCTAGAGACAGATATTATGGCTACACCTTC. It codes for CSARDRYYGYTF.

In this sample, this clonotype turned up many times. The rearrangement joins TRBV6-1 to TRBJ1-2, with 7 positions matching TRBD1. The CDR3 is made up of 14 amino acids. Germline V gene lookup returns CDR1 MNHNS and CDR2 SASEGT. J was trimmed by 4 bases and V by 1 base; bases with no gene match: 3. The CDR3 here is CASSEVAGGYGYTF. In DNA, the CDR3 is TGTGCCAGCAGTGAAGTGGCAGGGGGCTATGGCTACACCTTC.

The rearrangement joins TRBV6-1 to TRBJ2-7, with 9 bases that match TRBD1. The germline V gene has CDR1 MNHNS and CDR2 SASEGT. V trimming: 6 bases; J trimming: 5 bases; junction bases outside the gene matches: 14. This CDR3 region has 16 residues. CDR3 residues: CASRDRGATAGNEQYF. The CDR3 DNA is TGTGCCAGCAGGGACAGGGGTGCTACAGCCGGGAACGAGCAGTACTTC.

The V gene is TRBV28, the J gene TRBJ2-7; 7 bases are shared with TRBD2. J was trimmed by 5 bases and V by 7 bases; bases with no gene match: 8. This CDR3 comprises 13 residues. The germline V gene encodes CDR1 MDHEN and CDR2 SYDVKM. DNA for the CDR3: TGTGCCAGCACTCTGGGGGGGAGTGACGAGCAGTACTTC. Protein product: CASTLGGSDEQYF. Drawing the rest from reference TRBV28 and TRBJ2-7, the complete variable domain is DVKVTQSSRYLVKRTGEKVFLECVQDMDHENMFWYRQDPGLGLRLIYFSYDVKMKEKGDIPEGYSVSREKKERFSLILESASTNQTSMYLCASTLGGSDEQYFGPGTRLTVT.

This clonotype was seen a few times. The rearrangement links TRBV10-3 to TRBJ2-2, with 12 positions matching TRBD2. The length of the CDR3 is 16 residues. The germline gives CDR1 ENHRY, CDR2 SYGVKD. V lost 7 bases and J lost 6; bases outside the gene matches: 9. The CDR3 here is CAITSRLAGDPGELFF. The CDR3 nucleotides read TGTGCCATCACCTCCAGACTAGCGGGAGATCCCGGGGAGCTGTTTTTT.

The gene calls are TRBV12-3 or TRBV12-4 and TRBJ2-5; D uncertain. V was pared by 2 bases and J by 1 base, with 5 bases between. The CDR3 totals 13 residues. CDR3: CASSLRIQETQYF. In DNA form, the CDR3 reads TGTGCCAGCAGTTTACGTATCCAAGAGACCCAGTACTTC.

This clonotype showed up many times. The junction departs from germline at one end; a sequencing error may be responsible. The chain uses TRBV30 and TRBJ1-2, with TRBD1 matching 8 bases. This CDR3 is built from 14 residues. In germline, CDR1 is GTSNPN, CDR2 SVGIG (reference sequence). CDR3 nucleotides: TGTGCCTGGCACCGGACAGGGATTAACGATGGCTACACCTTC. Residues: CAWHRTGINDGYTF. Variable domain in full (rest from reference TRBV30 and TRBJ1-2): SQTIHQWPATLVQPVGSPLSLECTVEGTSNPNLYWYRQAAGRGLQLLFYSVGIGQISSEVPQNLSASRPQDRQFILSSKKLLLSDSGFYLCAWHRTGINDGYTFGSGTRLTVV.

This clonotype was detected ten times or more. The chain is built from TRBV10-3 and TRBJ2-7, with TRBD2 matching 7 bases. The V gene end was trimmed by 4 bases and the J gene end by 5 bases; junction bases not matched to a gene: 5. The CDR3 length is 13 residues. In germline, CDR1 is ENHRY, CDR2 SYGVKD. CDR3 region: CAISAAAGDEQYF. CDR3 in DNA: TGTGCCATCAGTGCGGCGGCGGGGGACGAGCAGTACTTC.

This chain links TRBV4-3 with TRBJ2-5; 7 nucleotides align to TRBD1. Trimming at V came to 0 bases and at J to 5 bases, leaving 3 bases not matched to a gene. The germline CDR1 and CDR2 sequences are LGHNA and YSLEER. The CDR3 is 14 amino acids. The CDR3 DNA is TGCGCCAGCAGCCAAGAGCCCAGGGGGGAGACCCAGTACTTC. It specifies CASSQEPRGETQYF.

The chain is built from TRBV12-3 or TRBV12-4 and TRBJ1-1; D uncertain. V was trimmed by 5 bases and J by 6 bases, leaving 16 bases between them. The CDR3 has 14 amino acids. The CDR3 region is CASSHRQSGAEAFF. For the CDR3, the DNA is TGTGCCAGCAGTCACCGCCAGTCCGGCGCTGAAGCTTTCTTT.

J is TRBJ2-5 and V is TRBV27; 11 nucleotides match TRBD1. V dropped 6 bases and J dropped 6; count of bases not matched to a gene: 9. There are 15 residues in the CDR3. The germline V gene encodes CDR1 MNHEY and CDR2 SMNVEV (reference sequence). The CDR3 here is CASRRGTGGRQTQYF. For the CDR3, the DNA is TGTGCCAGCAGACGCGGGACAGGGGGGCGGCAGACCCAGTACTTC.

The table lists this clonotype with many counts. The chain combines TRBV24-1 with TRBJ2-2; 7 bases are a match to TRBD2. CDR1 and CDR2 from the germline V gene are KGHDR and SFDVKD. The CDR3 runs to 16 residues. V gave up 3 bases and J gave up 0 bases; unmatched junction bases: 3. The DNA for the CDR3 is TGTGCCACCAGTGATCCTAGCGGTACGAACACCGGGGAGCTGTTTTTT. It is translated as CATSDPSGTNTGELFF.

The gene calls are TRBV7-2 and TRBJ2-5; 7 bases fit TRBD1. J lost 5 bases, V lost 2 bases, and 8 bases had no gene match. The CDR3 is 15 amino acids. Per germline, CDR1 SGHTA and CDR2 FQGNSA. The chain's CDR3 is CASSLNQGVWETQYF. The CDR3 bases are TGTGCCAGCAGCTTAAACCAGGGGGTTTGGGAGACCCAGTACTTC. Filled out from reference TRBV7-2 and TRBJ2-5, the complete variable domain reads GAGVSQSPSNKVTEKGKDVELRCDPISGHTALYWYRQSLGQGLEFLIYFQGNSAPDKSGLPSDRFSAERTGGSVSTLTIQRTQQEDSAVYLCASSLNQGVWETQYFGPGTRLLVL.

In this sample, this clonotype turned up many times. The chain links TRBV29-1 to TRBJ2-5; 7 positions agree with TRBD1. Losses at the gene ends were 4 bases for V and 3 bases for J; bases not matched to a gene: 5. Germline V gene sequence: CDR1 SQVTM, CDR2 ANQGSEA. The CDR3 covers 13 residues. The CDR3 sequence: CSVVTGWEETQYF. The CDR3 region has the DNA TGCAGCGTTGTGACAGGGTGGGAAGAGACCCAGTACTTC.